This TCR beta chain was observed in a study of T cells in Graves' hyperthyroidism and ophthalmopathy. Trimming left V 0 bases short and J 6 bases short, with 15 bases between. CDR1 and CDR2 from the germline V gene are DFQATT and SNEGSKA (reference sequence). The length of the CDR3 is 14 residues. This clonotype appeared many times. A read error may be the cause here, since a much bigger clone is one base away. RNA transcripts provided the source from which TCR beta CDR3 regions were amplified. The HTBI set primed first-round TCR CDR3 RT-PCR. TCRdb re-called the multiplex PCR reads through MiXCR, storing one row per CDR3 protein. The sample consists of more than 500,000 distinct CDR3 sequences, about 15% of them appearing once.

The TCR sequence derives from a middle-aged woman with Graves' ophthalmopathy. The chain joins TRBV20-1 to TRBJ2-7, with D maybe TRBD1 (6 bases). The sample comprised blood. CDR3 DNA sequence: TGCAGTGCTAGAGATCCAGGGGCGGGCTGCGAGCAGTACTTC. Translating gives CSARDPGAGCEQYF.